This T cell receptor beta chain was sequenced during a study of blood T cell repertoires in COVID-19. At the level of the study: PBMCs, B-cell-depleted T cells, or T cells provided the cDNA or gDNA that made up the material.

In the source study's methods: Reference gene primer amplification gave nucleated cell count estimates. Clones were sequenced by immunoSEQ multiplex PCR, and TCRdb holds only the in-frame ones, with some missing. Clone size and the V and J calls come from that table; the DNA yielded D and trimming. Of approximately 72,000 clones in the sample, 85% to 90% were seen once. The CDR3 spans 17 residues. Germline CDR1 and CDR2: MNHEY and SVGEGT. Germline trimming cut 5 bases from V and 2 bases from J; bases unmatched to any gene: 8. This receptor was identified in a woman of 80 years or more with active or convalescent COVID-19. The chain couples TRBV6-2 or TRBV6-3 to TRBJ2-7; 14 bases match TRBD2. The sequencing sample was made of peripheral blood. The CDR3 DNA is TGTGCCAGCAGTATGGGACTAGCGGGGGCCCTGACCTACGAGCAGTACTTC. Translating gives CASSMGLAGALTYEQYF.